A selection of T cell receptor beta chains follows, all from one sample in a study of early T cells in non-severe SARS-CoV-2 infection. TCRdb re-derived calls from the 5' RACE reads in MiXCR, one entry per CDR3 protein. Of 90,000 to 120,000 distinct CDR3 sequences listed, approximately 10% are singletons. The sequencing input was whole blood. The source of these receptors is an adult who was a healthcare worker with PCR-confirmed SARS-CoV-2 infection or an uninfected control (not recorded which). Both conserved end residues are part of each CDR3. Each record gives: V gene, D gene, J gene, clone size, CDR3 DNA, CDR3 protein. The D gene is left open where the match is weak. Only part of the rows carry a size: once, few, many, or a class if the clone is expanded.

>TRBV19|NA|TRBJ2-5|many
TGTGCCAGTAGTATGAGGAGGTTGGAACAAGAGACCCAGTACTTC
CASSMRRLEQETQYF
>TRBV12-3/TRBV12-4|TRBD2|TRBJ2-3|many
TGTGCCAGCAGGAGCGGGAGGAAGCATTCTGTAGATACGCAGTATTTT
CASRSGRKHSVDTQYF
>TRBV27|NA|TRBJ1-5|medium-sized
TGTGCCAGCTCCCGATCTAGGGGGAGCAATCAGCCCCAGCATTTT
CASSRSRGSNQPQHF
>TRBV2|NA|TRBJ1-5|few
TGTGCCAGCAGTTCCAGGGGAGGCAATCAGCCCCAGCATTTT
CASSSRGGNQPQHF
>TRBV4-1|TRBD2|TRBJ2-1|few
TGCGCCAGCAGCCAAGCGCGGGAGGGTCACAATGAGCAGTTCTTC
CASSQAREGHNEQFF
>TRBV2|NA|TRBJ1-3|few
TGTGCCAGCAGGGTACTTAGAGGCTCTGGAAACACCATATATTTT
CASRVLRGSGNTIYF
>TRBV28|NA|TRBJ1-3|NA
TGTGCCAGCAGTCCCAGGGGAGGGTTTGGAAACACCATATATTTT
CASSPRGGFGNTIYF
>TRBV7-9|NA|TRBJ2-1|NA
TGTGCCAGCAGCTTGCGCCAGGCTAATGAGCAGTTCTTC
CASSLRQANEQFF
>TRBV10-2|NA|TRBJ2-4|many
TGCGCCAGCAGTGAGTCCGACGCGTACATTCAGTACTTC
CASSESDAYIQYF
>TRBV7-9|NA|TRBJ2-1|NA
TGTGCCAGCAGCTCCGGGACAACAAACAATGAGCAGTTCTTC
CASSSGTTNNEQFF
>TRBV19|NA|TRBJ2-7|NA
TGTGCCAGTAGTACCCACCGGGGAGACCTCTACGAGCAGTACTTC
CASSTHRGDLYEQYF
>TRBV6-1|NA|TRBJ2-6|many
TGTGCCAGCAGTGCCCGAGATTCTGGGGCCAACGTCCTGACTTTC
CASSARDSGANVLTF